This T cell receptor beta chain was found in a study of blood T cell repertoires in COVID-19. It was during active infection that Seattle patients were enrolled and then longitudinally followed. The CDR3 totals 16 residues. From germline, CDR1 is SGHTA and CDR2 FQGNSA. V dropped 0 bases and J dropped 3; count of bases not matched to a gene: 4. Original data processing: Reference gene primers were amplified, and this amplification served to estimate nucleated cell counts. Assay used: immunoSEQ multiplex PCR; TCRdb lists only in-frame clones, some missing. V and J calls and clone size come straight from that table; D and trimming were deduced from the DNA. The table shows 85,000 to 120,000 clones, with roughly 92% occurring only once.

This chain joins TRBV7-2 and TRBJ2-3; 9 nucleotides agree with TRBD2. The sequenced material came from peripheral blood. The sequence came from a woman between 50 and 59 years old with COVID-19, enrolled during active disease. The CDR3 is CASSLAASGATDTQYF. The CDR3 DNA reads TGTGCCAGCAGCTTAGCGGCTAGCGGGGCTACAGATACGCAGTATTTT.